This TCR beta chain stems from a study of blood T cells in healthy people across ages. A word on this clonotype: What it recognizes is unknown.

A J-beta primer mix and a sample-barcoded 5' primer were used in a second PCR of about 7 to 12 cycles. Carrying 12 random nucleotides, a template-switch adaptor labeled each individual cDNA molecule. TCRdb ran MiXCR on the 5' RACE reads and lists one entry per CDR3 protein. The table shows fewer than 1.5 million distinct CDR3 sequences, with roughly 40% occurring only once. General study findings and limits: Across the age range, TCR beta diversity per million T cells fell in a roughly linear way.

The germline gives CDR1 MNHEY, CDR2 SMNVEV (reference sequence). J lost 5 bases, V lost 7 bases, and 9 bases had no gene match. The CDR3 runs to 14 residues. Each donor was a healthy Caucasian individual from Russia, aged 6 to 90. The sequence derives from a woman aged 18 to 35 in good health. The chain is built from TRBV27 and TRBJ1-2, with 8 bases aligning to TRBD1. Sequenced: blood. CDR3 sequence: CASTLGRQGYGYTF. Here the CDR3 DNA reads TGTGCCAGCACCCTGGGGCGACAGGGGTATGGCTACACCTTC.